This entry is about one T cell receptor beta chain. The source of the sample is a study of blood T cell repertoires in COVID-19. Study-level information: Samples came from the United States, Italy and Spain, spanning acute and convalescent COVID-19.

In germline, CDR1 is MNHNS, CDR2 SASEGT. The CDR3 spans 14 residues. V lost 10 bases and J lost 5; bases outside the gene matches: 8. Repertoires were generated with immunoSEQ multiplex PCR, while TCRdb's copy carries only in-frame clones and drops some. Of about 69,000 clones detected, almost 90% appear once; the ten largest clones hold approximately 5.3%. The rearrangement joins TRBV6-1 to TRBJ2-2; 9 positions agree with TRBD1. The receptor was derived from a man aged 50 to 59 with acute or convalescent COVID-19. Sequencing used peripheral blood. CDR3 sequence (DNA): TGTGCCACCTCGGGACAGGGCAGAACCGGGGAGCTGTTTTTT. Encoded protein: CATSGQGRTGELFF.